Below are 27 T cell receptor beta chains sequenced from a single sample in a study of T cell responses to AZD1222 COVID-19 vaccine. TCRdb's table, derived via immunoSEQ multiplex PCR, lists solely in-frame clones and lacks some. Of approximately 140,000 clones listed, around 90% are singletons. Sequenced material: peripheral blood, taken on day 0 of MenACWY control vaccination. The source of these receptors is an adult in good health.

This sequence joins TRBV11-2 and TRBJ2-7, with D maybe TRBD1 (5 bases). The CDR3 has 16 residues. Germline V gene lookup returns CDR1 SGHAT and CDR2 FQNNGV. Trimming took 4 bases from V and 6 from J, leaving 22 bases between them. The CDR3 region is CASSSLLKGFTFEQYF. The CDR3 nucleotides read TGTGCCAGCAGCTCTCTACTAAAGGGGTTCACCTTCGAGCAGTACTTC.

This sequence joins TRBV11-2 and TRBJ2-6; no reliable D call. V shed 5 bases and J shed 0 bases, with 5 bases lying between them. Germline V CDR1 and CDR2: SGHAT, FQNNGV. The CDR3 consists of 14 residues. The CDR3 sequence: CASSLRSGANVLTF. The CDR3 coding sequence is TGTGCCAGCAGCCTACGCTCTGGGGCCAACGTCCTGACTTTC.

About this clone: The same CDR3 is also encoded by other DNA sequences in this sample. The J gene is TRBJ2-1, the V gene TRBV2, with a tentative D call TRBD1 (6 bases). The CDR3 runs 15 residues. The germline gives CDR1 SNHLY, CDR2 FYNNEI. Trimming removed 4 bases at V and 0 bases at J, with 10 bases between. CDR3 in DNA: TGTGCCAGCAGTGCCCAGGGGATCTCCTACAATGAGCAGTTCTTC. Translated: CASSAQGISYNEQFF.

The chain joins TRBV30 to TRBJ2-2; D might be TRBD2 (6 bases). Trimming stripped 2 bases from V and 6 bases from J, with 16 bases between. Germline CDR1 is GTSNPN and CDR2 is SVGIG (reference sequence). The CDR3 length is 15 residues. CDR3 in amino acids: CAWSRGTSGAGELFF. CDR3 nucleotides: TGTGCCTGGAGTCGGGGGACTTCGGGCGCCGGGGAGCTGTTTTTT.

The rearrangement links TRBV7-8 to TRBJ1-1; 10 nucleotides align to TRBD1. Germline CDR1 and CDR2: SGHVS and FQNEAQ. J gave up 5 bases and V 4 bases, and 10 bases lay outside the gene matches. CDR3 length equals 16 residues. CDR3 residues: CASSSQGGQGTTEAFF. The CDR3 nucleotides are TGTGCCAGCAGCTCCCAGGGGGGACAGGGGACGACTGAAGCTTTCTTT.

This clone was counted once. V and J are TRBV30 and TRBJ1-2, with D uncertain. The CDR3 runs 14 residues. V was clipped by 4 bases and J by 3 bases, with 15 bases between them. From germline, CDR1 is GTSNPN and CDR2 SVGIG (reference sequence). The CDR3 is CAWIGPAPYYGYTF. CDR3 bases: TGTGCCTGGATAGGTCCAGCACCCTACTATGGCTACACCTTC.

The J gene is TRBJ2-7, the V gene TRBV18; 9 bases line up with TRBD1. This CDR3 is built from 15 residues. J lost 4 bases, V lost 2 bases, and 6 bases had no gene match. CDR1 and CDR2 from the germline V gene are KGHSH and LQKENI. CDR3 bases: TGTGCCAGCTCACCAAGGGGACAGGGAACTTACGAGCAGTACTTC. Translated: CASSPRGQGTYEQYF.

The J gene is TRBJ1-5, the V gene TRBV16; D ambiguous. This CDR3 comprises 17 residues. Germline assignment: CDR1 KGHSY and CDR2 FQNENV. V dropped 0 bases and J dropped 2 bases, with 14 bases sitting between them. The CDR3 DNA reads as TGTGCCAGCAGCCAATCGCGCAGCCCTGCGGGCAATCAGCCCCAGCATTTT. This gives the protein CASSQSRSPAGNQPQHF.

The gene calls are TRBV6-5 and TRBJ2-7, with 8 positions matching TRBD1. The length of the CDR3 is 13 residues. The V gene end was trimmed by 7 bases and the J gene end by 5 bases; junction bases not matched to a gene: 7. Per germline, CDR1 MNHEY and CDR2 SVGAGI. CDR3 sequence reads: CASIPGGLNEQYF. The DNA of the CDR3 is TGTGCCAGCATCCCAGGGGGCCTGAACGAGCAGTACTTC.

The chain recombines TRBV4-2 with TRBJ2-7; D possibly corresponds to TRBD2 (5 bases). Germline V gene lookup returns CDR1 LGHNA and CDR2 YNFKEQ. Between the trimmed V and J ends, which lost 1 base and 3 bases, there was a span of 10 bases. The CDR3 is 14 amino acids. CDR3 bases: TGTGCCAGCAGCCAAGGGCTAGCCGGCTACGAGCAGTACTTC. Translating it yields CASSQGLAGYEQYF.

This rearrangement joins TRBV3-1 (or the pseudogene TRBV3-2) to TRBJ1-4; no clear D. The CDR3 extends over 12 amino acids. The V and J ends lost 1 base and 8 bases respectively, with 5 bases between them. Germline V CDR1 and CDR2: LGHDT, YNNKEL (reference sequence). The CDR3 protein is CASSQVEEKLFF. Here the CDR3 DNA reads TGTGCCAGCAGCCAAGTTGAGGAAAAACTGTTTTTT.

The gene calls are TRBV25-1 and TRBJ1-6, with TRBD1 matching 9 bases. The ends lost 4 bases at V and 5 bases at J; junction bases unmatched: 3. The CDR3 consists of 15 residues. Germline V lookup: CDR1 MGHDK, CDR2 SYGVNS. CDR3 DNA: TGTGCCAGCAGTGGGGGGACAGGGAATAATTCACCCCTCCACTTT. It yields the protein CASSGGTGNNSPLHF.

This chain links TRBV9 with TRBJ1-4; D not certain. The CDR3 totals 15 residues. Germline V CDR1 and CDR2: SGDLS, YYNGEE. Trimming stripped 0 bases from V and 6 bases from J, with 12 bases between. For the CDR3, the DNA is TGTGCCAGCAGCGTAGGGATGGGGTTGGATGAAAAACTGTTTTTT. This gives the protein CASSVGMGLDEKLFF.

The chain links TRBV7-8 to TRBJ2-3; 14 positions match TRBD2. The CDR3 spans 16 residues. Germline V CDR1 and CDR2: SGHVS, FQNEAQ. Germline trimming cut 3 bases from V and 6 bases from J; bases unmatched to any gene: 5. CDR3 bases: TGTGCCAGCAGCTTGCGACTAGCGGGAGGGGGTGATACGCAGTATTTT. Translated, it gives CASSLRLAGGGDTQYF.

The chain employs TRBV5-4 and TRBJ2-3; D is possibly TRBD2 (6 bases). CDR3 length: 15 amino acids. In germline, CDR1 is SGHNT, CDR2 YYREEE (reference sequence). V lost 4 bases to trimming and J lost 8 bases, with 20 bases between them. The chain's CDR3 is CASSEQWGESGTQYF. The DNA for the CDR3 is TGTGCCAGCAGCGAGCAGTGGGGGGAGTCCGGTACGCAGTATTTT.

CDR3 protein: CASSPGLAGETQYF. CDR3 coding DNA: TGTGCCAGCAGTCCGGGACTAGCGGGAGAGACCCAGTACTTC. V and J are TRBV3-1 (or the pseudogene TRBV3-2) and TRBJ2-5; 12 positions agree with TRBD2. This CDR3 is built from 14 residues. Per germline, CDR1 LGHDT and CDR2 YNNKEL (reference sequence). Unmatched junction bases numbered 3, after V lost 6 bases and J lost 4 bases.

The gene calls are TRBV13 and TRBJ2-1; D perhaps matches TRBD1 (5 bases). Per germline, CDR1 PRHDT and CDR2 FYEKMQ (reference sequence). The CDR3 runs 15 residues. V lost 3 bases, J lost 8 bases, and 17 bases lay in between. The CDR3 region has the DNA TGTGCCAGCAGCTTTGTTTCGACCCGCAGGGATGAGCAGTTCTTC. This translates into CASSFVSTRRDEQFF.

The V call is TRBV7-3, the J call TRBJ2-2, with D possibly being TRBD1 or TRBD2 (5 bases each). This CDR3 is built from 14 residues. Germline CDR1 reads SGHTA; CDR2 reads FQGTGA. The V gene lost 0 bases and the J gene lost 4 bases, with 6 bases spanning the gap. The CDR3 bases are TGTGCCAGCAGCTTAACAGGGACCACCGGGGAGCTGTTTTTT. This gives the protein CASSLTGTTGELFF.

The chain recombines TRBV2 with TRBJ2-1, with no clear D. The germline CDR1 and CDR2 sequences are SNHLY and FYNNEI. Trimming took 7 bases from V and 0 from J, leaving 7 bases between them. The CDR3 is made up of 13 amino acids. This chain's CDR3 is CASKGNSYNEQFF. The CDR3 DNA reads TGTGCCAGCAAGGGCAACTCCTACAATGAGCAGTTCTTC. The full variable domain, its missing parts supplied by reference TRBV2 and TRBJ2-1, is EPEVTQTPSHQVTQMGQEVILRCVPISNHLYFYWYRQILGQKVEFLVSFYNNEISEKSEIFDDQFSVERPDGSNFTLKIRSTKLEDSAMYFCASKGNSYNEQFFGPGTRLTVL.

The CDR3 here is CASRWGTRKETQYF. CDR3 bases: TGTGCCAGCAGATGGGGGACCCGGAAAGAGACCCAGTACTTC. The chain employs TRBV3-1 (or the pseudogene TRBV3-2) and TRBJ2-5; the D call may be TRBD1 or TRBD2 (5 bases each). The germline V and J ends were trimmed by 6 bases and 3 bases, with 14 bases remaining between them. This CDR3 comprises 14 residues. Germline loops: CDR1 LGHDT, CDR2 YNNKEL (reference sequence).

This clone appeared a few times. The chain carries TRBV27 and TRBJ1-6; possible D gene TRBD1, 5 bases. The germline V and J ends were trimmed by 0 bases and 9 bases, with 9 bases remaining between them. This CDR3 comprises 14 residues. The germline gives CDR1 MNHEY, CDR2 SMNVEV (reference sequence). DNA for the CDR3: TGTGCCAGCAGTTTATCCCAGGGTGGTTCACCCCTCCACTTT. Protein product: CASSLSQGGSPLHF.

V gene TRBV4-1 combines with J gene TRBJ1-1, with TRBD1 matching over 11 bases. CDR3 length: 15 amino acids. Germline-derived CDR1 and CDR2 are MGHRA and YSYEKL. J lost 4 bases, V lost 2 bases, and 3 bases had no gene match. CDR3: CASSQMGTGGTEAFF. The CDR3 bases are TGCGCCAGCAGCCAAATGGGGACAGGGGGCACTGAAGCTTTCTTT.

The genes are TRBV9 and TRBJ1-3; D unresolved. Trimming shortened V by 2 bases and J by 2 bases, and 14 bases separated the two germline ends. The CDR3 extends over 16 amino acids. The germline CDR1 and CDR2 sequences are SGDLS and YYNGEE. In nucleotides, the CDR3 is TGTGCCAGCAGCGTCGAGGCGGCTGGGACTGGAAACACCATATATTTT. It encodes CASSVEAAGTGNTIYF. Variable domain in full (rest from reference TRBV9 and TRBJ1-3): DSGVTQTPKHLITATGQRVTLRCSPRSGDLSVYWYQQSLDQGLQFLIQYYNGEERAKGNILERFSAQQFPDLHSELNLSSLELGDSALYFCASSVEAAGTGNTIYFGEGSWLTVV.

CDR3 amino acids: CASSARGRESEQYF. CDR3 DNA sequence: TGTGCCAGCAGTGCACGGGGCAGGGAAAGCGAGCAGTACTTC. The chain carries TRBV2 and TRBJ2-7; D possibly matches TRBD1 or TRBD2 (5 bases each). The CDR3 covers 14 residues. Germline V gene lookup returns CDR1 SNHLY and CDR2 FYNNEI. V shed 4 bases and J shed 6 bases, with 16 bases lying between them.

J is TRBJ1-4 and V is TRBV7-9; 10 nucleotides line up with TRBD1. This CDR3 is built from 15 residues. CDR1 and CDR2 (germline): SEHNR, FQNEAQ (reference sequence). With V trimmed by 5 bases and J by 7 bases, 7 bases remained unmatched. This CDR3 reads CASSKTTGGFEKLFF. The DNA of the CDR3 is TGTGCCAGCAGCAAAACGACAGGGGGCTTTGAAAAACTGTTTTTT.

The CDR3 sequence is CAWSPTRQSRGYTF. The CDR3 DNA reads as TGTGCCTGGAGCCCCACCCGACAGTCGCGTGGCTACACCTTC. The chain is built from TRBV30 and TRBJ1-2; D perhaps matches TRBD1 (5 bases). The germline V gene has CDR1 GTSNPN and CDR2 SVGIG (reference sequence). Trimming cost V 3 bases and J 7 bases, with 18 bases left between them. The length of the CDR3 is 14 residues.

CDR3 sequence: CASSSTVTYEQYF. The CDR3 DNA reads TGTGCCAGCAGTTCGACTGTTACCTACGAGCAGTACTTC. V gene TRBV5-5 combines with J gene TRBJ2-7; D remains unclear. CDR1 and CDR2 (germline): SGHKS, YYEKEE (reference sequence). V was pared by 5 bases and J by 2 bases, with 11 bases between. This CDR3 comprises 13 residues.